The rows below give T cell receptor beta chains drawn from one sample of a study of OX40 agonist ivuxolimab in advanced cancers. TCRdb's table, derived via immunoSEQ multiplex PCR, lists solely in-frame clones and lacks some. The table has roughly 110,000 clones, approximately 90% seen once. This specimen consisted of CD4+ or CD8+ T cells sorted from blood, obtained in a trial of the OX40 agonist ivuxolimab. The origin of the receptors is an adult with an advanced solid tumor such as melanoma, head and neck, liver or kidney cancer. The CDR3 runs from the conserved cysteine through the conserved F or W. The D gene is left open where the match is weak. Some rows have no size entry. The others give once, few or many, or a class for an expanded clone.

V	J	D	size	DNA	CDR3
TRBV12-5	TRBJ2-1	.	.	TGTGCTAGTGGTTCGCCTGCGGCCCACAATGAGCAGTTCTTC	CASGSPAAHNEQFF
TRBV7-8	TRBJ2-2	TRBD2	.	TGTGCCAGCAGCTTATCTGGCGGGGGGGCTAGAACCGGGGAGCTGTTTTTT	CASSLSGGGARTGELFF
TRBV27	TRBJ2-3	.	.	TGTGCCAGCAGTTTCGGACAGAGACAAGATACGCAGTATTTT	CASSFGQRQDTQYF
TRBV7-2	TRBJ1-1	.	.	TGTGCCAGCAGCTTAGCGGGTGGGCGGGAATGGGTCGCTGAAGCTTTCTTT	CASSLAGGREWVAEAFF
TRBV7-9	TRBJ2-5	.	.	TGTGCCAGCAGCCGAGACAGCCAAGAGACCCAGTACTTC	CASSRDSQETQYF
TRBV30	TRBJ1-3	.	.	TGTGCCTGGTCTTCCTTCTCTGGAAACACCATATATTTT	CAWSSFSGNTIYF
TRBV5-1	TRBJ2-2	.	.	TGCGCCAGCCGCATCAGGGGTGACACCGGGGAGCTGTTTTTT	CASRIRGDTGELFF
TRBV5-1	TRBJ2-5	.	.	TGCGCCAGCAGCCTCGACAGAGTCCAAGAGACCCAGTACTTC	CASSLDRVQETQYF
TRBV11-2	TRBJ2-1	.	.	TGTGCCAGCAGCTTAGGACTTAAGGATGAGCAGTTCTTC	CASSLGLKDEQFF
TRBV18	TRBJ1-4	.	.	TGTGCCAGCTCACCACCCAGAGGAGGAGATGAAAAACTGTTTTTT	CASSPPRGGDEKLFF
TRBV21-1	TRBJ2-3	.	.	TGTGCCAGCAGCAAATGGGTTCAGGCCACAGATACGCAGTATTTT	CASSKWVQATDTQYF
TRBV28	TRBJ1-6	.	few	TGTGCCGCCTGCGAGCGACAAACCAATTCACCCCTCCACTTT	CAACERQTNSPLHF
TRBV7-7	TRBJ2-5	.	.	TGTGCCAGCAGCTTAAGCGGCAAGGCGGCAGAGACCCAGTACTTC	CASSLSGKAAETQYF
TRBV7-7	TRBJ2-1	TRBD2	few	TGTGCTAGCAGCTTAGGGGGACTAGTCTCCTACAATGAGCAGTTCTTC	CASSLGGLVSYNEQFF
TRBV5-1	TRBJ1-1	TRBD1	.	TGCGCCAGCAGCACCCTCGCCCTGACAGGGGGCGGTGAAGCTTTCTTT	CASSTLALTGGGEAFF
TRBV7-9	TRBJ2-1	.	few	TGTGCCAGCAGCTCCTTCAAGGGAGGTTACAATGAGCAGTTCTTC	CASSSFKGGYNEQFF
TRBV11-3	TRBJ2-1	TRBD2	.	TGTGCCAGCAGCCCGGTAGCGGGGGGGTACAATGAGCAGTTCTTC	CASSPVAGGYNEQFF
TRBV5-1	TRBJ2-7	.	.	TGCGCCAGCGTGAGATCTTACGAGCAGTACTTC	CASVRSYEQYF
TRBV19	TRBJ1-3	.	few	TGTGCCAGTAGTGCAAAGAACTTTCTCTCTGGAAACACCATATATTTT	CASSAKNFLSGNTIYF
TRBV4-3	TRBJ2-1	TRBD2	.	TGCGCCAGCAGCCAAGGACTAGCGGGGCGGCATGAGCAGTTCTTC	CASSQGLAGRHEQFF
TRBV28	TRBJ1-4	TRBD1	.	TGTGCCAGCAGCCCGGGACAGCCAAATGAAAAACTGTTTTTT	CASSPGQPNEKLFF
TRBV7-2	TRBJ2-7	TRBD2	.	TGTGCCAGCAGATCCGCGGGGGTTTACGAGCAGTACTTC	CASRSAGVYEQYF
TRBV30	TRBJ1-4	.	.	TGTGCCTGGAGTGTGCAGGGTAATGAAAAACTGTTTTTT	CAWSVQGNEKLFF
TRBV28	TRBJ2-6	.	.	TGTGCCAGCAGTTTATCCATTTTCGGCAGAAACTCTGGGGCCAACGTCCTGACTTTC	CASSLSIFGRNSGANVLTF
TRBV5-6	TRBJ2-7	.	.	TGTGCCAGCAGTACCTTAGGGCCCGAGCAGTACTTC	CASSTLGPEQYF
TRBV29-1	TRBJ2-3	.	.	TGCAGCGTTGAAGATCGTAGGAGAAGCACAGATACGCAGTATTTT	CSVEDRRRSTDTQYF
TRBV28	TRBJ1-1	.	.	TGTGCCAGCAGCTCTGGACAGAACACTGAAGCTTTCTTT	CASSSGQNTEAFF
TRBV7-8	TRBJ2-5	.	.	TGTGCCAGCAGCTTAGCGCTTGAGACCCAGTACTTC	CASSLALETQYF
TRBV7-9	TRBJ1-1	.	.	TGTGCCAGCAGCCATCCAGGACAAGGGCGGAATGAAGCTTTCTTT	CASSHPGQGRNEAFF
TRBV28	TRBJ1-3	.	.	TGTGCCAGCAGCAACGGCTACTCTGGAAACACCATATATTTT	CASSNGYSGNTIYF
TRBV7-9	TRBJ2-7	.	.	TGTGCCAGCAGCCTCGGGGCCAGTAACGAGCAGTACTTC	CASSLGASNEQYF
TRBV5-6	TRBJ1-2	.	once	TGTGCCAGCAGTCGGGGGGCGAACTATGGCTACACCTTC	CASSRGANYGYTF
TRBV1	TRBJ2-3	.	.	TGCACCAGCAGCCAAGAGTCGGGCTGGGGCAGTATGCGCACAGATACGCAGTATTTT	CTSSQESGWGSMRTDTQYF
TRBV19	TRBJ1-2	.	.	TGTGCCTCTAGCCCTCCCATGCCCTCAGGGAGCTATGGCTACACCTTC	CASSPPMPSGSYGYTF
TRBV29-1	TRBJ1-1	.	.	TGCAGCGTTGTCTCGGGTGTTGGCACTGAAGCTTTCTTT	CSVVSGVGTEAFF
TRBV6-5	TRBJ1-6	.	.	TGTGCCAGCAGGAGGCAGAGGGATTCACCCCTCCACTTT	CASRRQRDSPLHF
TRBV18	TRBJ1-1	.	.	TGTGCCAGCTCACCACCGCACGGGAACACTGAAGCTTTCTTT	CASSPPHGNTEAFF
TRBV6-6	TRBJ1-1	.	once	TGTGCCACCGGGGGCCGGGGGTCCGTGGTAGCTTTCTTT	CATGGRGSVVAFF
TRBV5-8	TRBJ2-5	TRBD1	.	TGTGCCAGCAGCCCTCTGGGACAGGGGGCTTTAGAGACCCAGTACTTC	CASSPLGQGALETQYF
TRBV29-1	TRBJ2-3	.	.	TGCAGCGTTGAAGCGGCAGGGACAGATACGCAGTATTTT	CSVEAAGTDTQYF
TRBV6-6	TRBJ2-7	.	.	TGTGCCAGCAGCCCGGGACGCGACCTACGAGAGCAGTACTTC	CASSPGRDLREQYF
TRBV13	TRBJ2-1	.	.	TGTGCCAGCAGCTTATCTAGGAACAATGAGCAGTTCTTC	CASSLSRNNEQFF
TRBV11-2	TRBJ2-2	.	.	TGTGCCAGCAGGTCTATGGCGGGGCCCGGGGAGCTGTTTTTT	CASRSMAGPGELFF
TRBV21-1	TRBJ1-1	.	once	TGTGCCAGCAGCAAAATTTGGGGCATGGACTCTTCTTGGGACACTGAAGCTTTCTTT	CASSKIWGMDSSWDTEAFF
TRBV2	TRBJ1-5	.	once	TGTGCCAGCAGTGAAGATTGGGGACAGCCCCAGCATTTT	CASSEDWGQPQHF
TRBV28	TRBJ1-4	.	.	TGTGCCAGCAGTTTAAGCGGTCAGGGTAAGGCAAAACTGTTTTTT	CASSLSGQGKAKLFF
TRBV27	TRBJ2-7	TRBD1	.	TGTGCCAGCAGAGGGACAGGGTTAAGAAACGAGCAGTACTTC	CASRGTGLRNEQYF
TRBV30	TRBJ2-1	.	.	TGTGCCTCAGGCACTTACAATGAGCAGTTCTTC	CASGTYNEQFF
TRBV6-5	TRBJ1-1	.	once	TGTGCCAGTAGAAAGGGGTACACTGAAGCTTTCTTT	CASRKGYTEAFF
TRBV7-7	TRBJ1-1	.	.	TGTGCTAGCAGCTTACTCAATTCGAAGGACACTGAAGCTTTCTTT	CASSLLNSKDTEAFF
TRBV15	TRBJ2-3	TRBD2	.	TGTGCCACCAGCAGACTAGCGGGGGGGGCCACAGATACGCAGTATTTT	CATSRLAGGATDTQYF
TRBV4-1	TRBJ1-5	TRBD1	.	TGCGCCAGCAGCCAAGATCCGGGACAGGGGGCATCCAATCAGCCCCAGCATTTT	CASSQDPGQGASNQPQHF
TRBV5-5	TRBJ1-5	.	few	TGTGCCAGCAGCTTGGAAGGCGGAGCTCAGCCCCAGCATTTT	CASSLEGGAQPQHF